Listed below are T cell receptor beta chains from one sample, sequenced in a study of cytomegalovirus exposure and HLA in healthy donors. TCRdb's copy holds only in-frame clones and misses some; the assay was immunoSEQ multiplex PCR. This table holds 97,000 or so clones, about 81% found once. Sequenced material: PBMCs. Receptor source: a middle-aged man in good health and CMV-seronegative. CDR3s include the opening cysteine and the closing phenylalanine or tryptophan. A D gene is named only where the DNA matches it firmly. Not all rows give a size; the values are once, few, many and, for expanded clones, a class.

j_call | d_call | v_call | cdr3_length | clone_size | cdr3_nt | cdr3_aa
TRBJ2-1 | - | TRBV7-3 | 13 | few | TGTGCCAGCAGCTCGGGACTGGGGAATGAGCAGTTCTTC | CASSSGLGNEQFF
TRBJ2-2 | TRBD1 | TRBV7-8 | 15 | once | TGTGCCAGCAGCTGGACAGGGCACAACACCGGGGAGCTGTTTTTT | CASSWTGHNTGELFF
TRBJ1-2 | TRBD1 | TRBV2 | 12 | - | TGTGCCATCCCGGACAGGGTGGGGGGCTACACCTTC | CAIPDRVGGYTF
TRBJ2-1 | - | TRBV7-6 | 15 | - | TGTGCCAGCGGTTGGTTCAGGGGACACTACAATGAGCAGTTCTTC | CASGWFRGHYNEQFF
TRBJ2-3 | TRBD1 | TRBV5-1 | 15 | - | TGCGCCAGCAGCTTGGGACAGGGGGTCGCAGATACGCAGTATTTT | CASSLGQGVADTQYF
TRBJ2-1 | - | TRBV19 | 13 | - | TGTGCCAGTAGTATTGGGCAAGGTGGTGAGCAGTTCTTC | CASSIGQGGEQFF
TRBJ2-2 | TRBD1 | TRBV18 | 15 | - | TGTGCCAGCTCCCCGGGACAGGGCTCCACCGGGGAGCTGTTTTTT | CASSPGQGSTGELFF
TRBJ2-5 | - | TRBV30 | 12 | - | TGTGCCTGGAGTCCAGGGCGGGAGACCCAGTACTTC | CAWSPGRETQYF
TRBJ2-7 | - | TRBV27 | 16 | - | TGTGCCAGCAGAGCCCTTATCCTGGGCCAACCCTACGAGCAGTACTTC | CASRALILGQPYEQYF
TRBJ1-6 | - | TRBV19 | 14 | - | TGTGCCAGTAGGATTGGGGGGGGCGGTTCACCCCTCCACTTT | CASRIGGGGSPLHF
TRBJ2-5 | TRBD2 | TRBV5-1 | 17 | - | TGCGCCAGCAGCTTGGGATTTGAGCGGGGGGGCTCGGAGACCCAGTACTTC | CASSLGFERGGSETQYF
TRBJ1-2 | - | TRBV2 | 13 | once | TGTGCCAGCCCCAGGGAAGAGGTCTATGGCTACACCTTC | CASPREEVYGYTF
TRBJ1-1 | - | TRBV9 | 15 | - | TGTGCCAGCAGCACATCCGCGGATCCCAGCACTGAAGCTTTCTTT | CASSTSADPSTEAFF
TRBJ1-5 | - | TRBV2 | 14 | - | TGTGCCAGCAGTGACGTAGGGGTGGGGCAGCCCCAGCATTTT | CASSDVGVGQPQHF
TRBJ2-7 | TRBD2 | TRBV5-1 | 16 | - | TGCGCCAGCAGCCACAGTTCGGGCGGGGGTAACTACGAGCAGTACTTC | CASSHSSGGGNYEQYF
TRBJ2-7 | - | TRBV6-5 | 13 | few | TGTGCCAGCAGACTCGGACAGACCTACGAGCAGTACTTC | CASRLGQTYEQYF
TRBJ1-5 | TRBD1 | TRBV18 | 16 | few | TGTGCCAGCTCACCCGGACAGGGGCGTAGCAATCAGCCCCAGCATTTT | CASSPGQGRSNQPQHF
TRBJ2-2 | TRBD1 | TRBV5-1 | 18 | few | TGCGCCAGCAGCTCGGATTTACCGGGACAGGGAGCCACCGGGGAGCTGTTTTTT | CASSSDLPGQGATGELFF
TRBJ1-6 | - | TRBV5-4 | 14 | few | TGTGCCAGCAGCTTGTTACAGGATTATTCACCCCTCCACTTT | CASSLLQDYSPLHF
TRBJ2-1 | TRBD2 | TRBV6-5 | 15 | - | TGTGCCAGCAGACCCGGTGGTAGCGGGAACAATGAGCAGTTCTTC | CASRPGGSGNNEQFF
TRBJ2-7 | - | TRBV7-6 | 14 | - | TGTGCCAGCAGCCCCCGAAATAGCGGCTACGAGCAGTACTTC | CASSPRNSGYEQYF
TRBJ2-7 | TRBD1 | TRBV18 | 14 | - | TGTGCCAGCTCACGAGGGACAGGGGGCAGCGAGCAGTACTTC | CASSRGTGGSEQYF
TRBJ1-1 | - | TRBV11-2 | 14 | - | TGTGCCAGCAGCTCCTCTCTACGGGGAACTGAAGCTTTCTTT | CASSSSLRGTEAFF
TRBJ2-1 | TRBD1 | TRBV6-5 | 15 | - | TGTGCCAGCATTGGTACAGGGGGCGCCTACAATGAGCAGTTCTTC | CASIGTGGAYNEQFF
TRBJ2-4 | TRBD2 | TRBV5-1 | 15 | - | TGCGCCAGCAGCTTGACTAGCGGGGGGTTCGGCATTCAGTACTTC | CASSLTSGGFGIQYF
TRBJ2-2 | - | TRBV14 | 13 | - | TGTGCCAGCAGCCAGGGGGGTTACGGGGAGCTGTTTTTT | CASSQGGYGELFF
TRBJ2-7 | TRBD2 | TRBV18 | 14 | - | TGTGCCAGCTCCTCGGGACTAGCTTCGAGCGAGCAGTACTTC | CASSSGLASSEQYF
TRBJ1-2 | TRBD1 | TRBV25-1 | 16 | few | TGTGCCAGCAGTGAATCGGGGACAGGAGGATTGGATGGCTACACCTTC | CASSESGTGGLDGYTF
TRBJ2-2 | - | TRBV4-1 | 16 | - | TGCGCCAGCAGCCAATCCGCAAGCGGATTCACCGGGGAGCTGTTTTTT | CASSQSASGFTGELFF
TRBJ1-2 | - | TRBV6-5 | 12 | - | TGTGCCAGCAGTTCAACAGGTTATGGCTACACCTTC | CASSSTGYGYTF
TRBJ2-3 | - | TRBV5-6 | 13 | - | TGTGCCAGCAGCTTGGTGGAGGCAGATACGCAGTATTTT | CASSLVEADTQYF
TRBJ1-1 | TRBD1 | TRBV30 | 11 | - | TGTGCCTGGGAACCCTACAGGGGGGCTTTCTTT | CAWEPYRGAFF
TRBJ1-4 | - | TRBV6-1 | 14 | - | TGTGCCAGCAGCCTAACCGCAACTAATGAAAAACTGTTTTTT | CASSLTATNEKLFF
TRBJ2-7 | - | TRBV7-2 | 13 | once | TGTGCCAGCAGCTTATTCGCCTACTACGAGCAGTACTTC | CASSLFAYYEQYF
TRBJ1-3 | - | TRBV6-1 | 13 | - | TGTGCCAGCAGTAGCGGACAGGGAAACACCATATATTTT | CASSSGQGNTIYF
TRBJ1-1 | - | TRBV11-2 | 15 | - | TGTGCCAGCAGCTTAAGACTGACCCTGAACACTGAAGCTTTCTTT | CASSLRLTLNTEAFF
TRBJ2-1 | - | TRBV5-8 | 11 | - | TGTGCCAGCAGCTTGCGTTATGAGCAGTTCTTC | CASSLRYEQFF
TRBJ1-1 | - | TRBV15 | 13 | few | TGTGCCACCAGCAGAGGGAGGGACACTGAAGCTTTCTTT | CATSRGRDTEAFF
TRBJ1-5 | TRBD1 | TRBV6-5 | 14 | - | TGTGCCAGCAGTCGGGACAGGAAAAATCAGCCCCAGCATTTT | CASSRDRKNQPQHF
TRBJ1-5 | - | TRBV28 | 14 | - | TGTGCCAGCAGTTTCTGGGCAGAAAATCAGCCCCAGCATTTT | CASSFWAENQPQHF
TRBJ1-2 | TRBD1 | TRBV2 | 13 | - | TGTGCCAGCAGGATGGACAGGGATTATGGCTACACCTTC | CASRMDRDYGYTF
TRBJ2-7 | TRBD1 | TRBV29-1 | 14 | - | TGCAGCGTTACCGGACAGGGAACAGCCTACGAGCAGTACTTC | CSVTGQGTAYEQYF
TRBJ1-1 | TRBD1 | TRBV6-5 | 14 | few | TGTGCCAGCAGTCAAGGACAGGGTTGGACTGAAGCTTTCTTT | CASSQGQGWTEAFF
TRBJ2-5 | TRBD1 | TRBV2 | 16 | - | TGTGCCAGCAGTTACTCCGGGACAGGGGGCCAAGAGACCCAGTACTTC | CASSYSGTGGQETQYF
TRBJ2-7 | - | TRBV6-5 | 16 | - | TGTGCCAGCAGTTACTCGTCAGGGGCAACTAAATCGAGGCAGTACTTC | CASSYSSGATKSRQYF
TRBJ1-2 | - | TRBV28 | 13 | - | TGTGCCAGCAGGGCAGACAGGATCTATGGCTACACCTTC | CASRADRIYGYTF
TRBJ2-7 | - | TRBV5-4 | 14 | - | TGTGCCAGCAGCTCACCGGGGGGCTGGGACGAGCAGTACTTC | CASSSPGGWDEQYF
TRBJ1-2 | TRBD1 | TRBV7-2 | 16 | few | TGTGCCAGCAGCCCTCAGGGACAGGGAAGAAACTATGGCTACACCTTC | CASSPQGQGRNYGYTF
TRBJ2-4 | TRBD1 | TRBV19 | 17 | - | TGTGCCAGTAGTACCCTCCAGGGGGCTTTGGCCAAAAACATTCAGTACTTC | CASSTLQGALAKNIQYF
TRBJ1-5 | - | TRBV6-1 | 17 | - | TGTGCCAGCAGTGAACTAACCCCGGGAGGATGGAATCAGCCCCAGCATTTT | CASSELTPGGWNQPQHF
TRBJ2-5 | - | TRBV7-9 | 15 | - | TGTGCCAGCAGCTCCCCCAAGGACAAGCAAGAGACCCAGTACTTC | CASSSPKDKQETQYF
TRBJ2-3 | TRBD2 | TRBV11-3 | 15 | - | TGTGCCAGCAGCTCTTCAGCGGGGACCACAGATACGCAGTATTTT | CASSSSAGTTDTQYF
TRBJ1-3 | - | TRBV15 | 12 | - | TGTGCCACCAGCAGGACAGGAAACACCATATATTTT | CATSRTGNTIYF
TRBJ1-6 | - | TRBV19 | 16 | - | TGTGCCAGTAGTATAGTACGGAGCTCCTATAATTCACCCCTCCACTTT | CASSIVRSSYNSPLHF